One and the same sample provided the 27 T cell receptor beta chains below, sequenced in a study of T cells in Graves' hyperthyroidism and ophthalmopathy. Researchers took RNA transcripts and amplified the TCR beta CDR3 regions from them. HTBI primers drove first-round RT-PCR of the TCR CDR3. In TCRdb, the multiplex PCR reads were re-called with MiXCR into one record per CDR3 protein. The repertoire has about half a million distinct CDR3 sequences, roughly a quarter of them found once; the top ten carry 10% to 12%. Input material: blood. The receptors were gathered from a woman between 25 and 40 years old with Graves' ophthalmopathy.

This clonotype has only a few counts. The V gene is TRBV5-6, the J gene TRBJ2-4; D ambiguous. Trimming left V 4 bases short and J 0 bases short, with 14 bases between. The CDR3 extends over 16 amino acids. Germline V CDR1 and CDR2: SGHDT, YYEEEE. CDR3 coding DNA: TGTGCCAGCAGCAGGTCCGGGTGGGAAGCCAAAAACATTCAGTACTTC. Protein sequence: CASSRSGWEAKNIQYF. The whole variable domain, remainder taken from reference TRBV5-6 and TRBJ2-4, is DAGVTQSPTHLIKTRGQQVTLRCSPKSGHDTVSWYQQALGQGPQFIFQYYEEEERQRGNFPDRFSGHQFPNYSSELNVNALLLGDSALYLCASSRSGWEAKNIQYFGAGTRLSVL.

The rearrangement links TRBV29-1 to TRBJ1-5; D is unclear. The CDR3 covers 13 residues. CDR1 SQVTM and CDR2 ANQGSEA come from the germline V gene. V dropped 4 bases and J dropped 3 bases, with 10 bases sitting between them. The CDR3 here is CSVVQTVNQPQHF. The CDR3 DNA reads as TGCAGCGTTGTTCAAACAGTCAATCAGCCCCAGCATTTT.

This clonotype was seen repeatedly, ten times or more. The rearrangement uses TRBV12-3 or TRBV12-4 and TRBJ1-5; D unclear. V was shortened by 3 bases and J by 0 bases, with 6 bases between the two germline ends. The CDR3 contains 14 residues. Here the CDR3 reads CASSLADSNQPQHF. The CDR3 DNA reads TGTGCCAGCAGTTTGGCAGATAGCAATCAGCCCCAGCATTTT.

This clonotype has ten or more counts. The chain combines TRBV18 with TRBJ2-7; D is perhaps TRBD1 (5 bases). Germline CDR1 is KGHSH and CDR2 is LQKENI. This CDR3 has 14 residues. Trimming took 5 bases from V and 2 from J, leaving 13 bases between them. The CDR3: CASSNAGLTYEQYF. CDR3 DNA sequence: TGTGCCAGCTCAAACGCAGGGCTCACCTACGAGCAGTACTTC.

The CDR3 is CASSLYGDSGNTIYF. CDR3 sequence (DNA): TGCGCCAGCAGCCTCTACGGGGACTCGGGAAACACCATATATTTT. The V call is TRBV5-1, the J call TRBJ1-3; tentative D call: TRBD1 (5 bases). The CDR3 runs to 15 residues. Between the trimmed V and J ends, which lost 4 bases and 4 bases, there was a span of 15 bases. CDR1 is SGHRS and CDR2 is YFSETQ in the germline V gene.

This clonotype was seen more than once but under ten times. V gene TRBV9 combines with J gene TRBJ1-1; TRBD1 is a possible D gene (6 bases). Germline loops: CDR1 SGDLS, CDR2 YYNGEE. The CDR3 length is 16 residues. Trimming shortened V by 3 bases and J by 0 bases, and 15 bases separated the two germline ends. The CDR3 region has the DNA TGTGCCAGCAGCGAAGGATCGGCAGGGGTGAACACTGAAGCTTTCTTT. As protein: CASSEGSAGVNTEAFF.

V usage is TRBV12-3 or TRBV12-4 and J usage is TRBJ1-2; unclear D gene. The CDR3 extends over 13 amino acids. The ends were cut back, 5 bases at V and 8 bases at J, with 15 bases in the middle. The CDR3, as DNA: TGTGCCAGCAGTCCCGAGTGGGTGGAGGGCTACACCTTC. This gives the protein CASSPEWVEGYTF.

This clonotype has a count of ten or more. V is TRBV18 and J is TRBJ1-1, with D hard to call. Germline values: CDR1 KGHSH, CDR2 LQKENI. The CDR3 is 14 residues long. The V end was cut by 1 base, the J end by 3 bases, with 9 bases between. DNA of the CDR3: TGTGCCAGCTCACCACGGAAGGGTGACACTGAAGCTTTCTTT. Its translation: CASSPRKGDTEAFF.

The sample holds many counts of this clonotype. J is TRBJ1-2 and V is TRBV28; D might be TRBD1 (6 bases). Germline V gene sequence: CDR1 MDHEN, CDR2 SYDVKM. Trimming took 7 bases from V and 4 from J, leaving 19 bases between them. The CDR3 consists of 15 residues. Here the CDR3 reads CASTQGSGGLYGYTF. DNA for the CDR3: TGTGCCAGCACTCAGGGCAGCGGGGGGCTCTATGGCTACACCTTC.

This clonotype was counted many times. The chain recombines TRBV28 with TRBJ2-5; 7 bases match TRBD1. CDR1 is MDHEN, CDR2 SYDVKM, per germline. The ends lost 7 bases at V and 7 bases at J; junction bases unmatched: 9. This CDR3 is 13 amino acids long. Here the CDR3 reads CASIVGGSGTQYF. The CDR3 DNA reads as TGTGCCAGCATCGTAGGGGGCTCGGGGACCCAGTACTTC.

This clonotype has a count of ten or more. The rearrangement links TRBV12-3 or TRBV12-4 to TRBJ1-2; possible D gene TRBD1, 6 bases. CDR3 length: 13 residues. V lost 8 bases to trimming and J lost 8 bases, with 18 bases between them. The CDR3, as DNA: TGTGCCAGCTCTCGGGGGGGCTCAAAAGGCTACACCTTC. It codes for CASSRGGSKGYTF.

The chain joins TRBV6-1 to TRBJ2-7; D may be TRBD1 (6 bases). The CDR3 totals 15 residues. The V and J ends lost 1 base and 6 bases respectively, with 16 bases between them. From germline, CDR1 is MNHNS and CDR2 SASEGT. CDR3 protein: CASSEDRALMGEQYF. As DNA, the CDR3 is TGTGCCAGCAGTGAAGACAGGGCCCTTATGGGCGAGCAGTACTTC.

V is TRBV29-1 and J is TRBJ1-1, with D unclear. Germline V gene sequence: CDR1 SQVTM, CDR2 ANQGSEA. The CDR3 runs to 13 residues. V lost 1 base to trimming and J lost 4 bases, with 10 bases between them. Here the CDR3 DNA reads TGCAGCGTTGAAGTCTCACAACGCACTGAAGCTTTCTTT. Protein sequence: CSVEVSQRTEAFF. Full variable domain (rest looked up from reference TRBV29-1 and TRBJ1-1): SAVISQKPSRDICQRGTSLTIQCQVDSQVTMMFWYRQQPGQSLTLIATANQGSEATYESGFVIDKFPISRPNLTFSTLTVSNMSPEDSSIYLCSVEVSQRTEAFFGQGTRLTVV.

This sequence joins TRBV6-1 and TRBJ2-2; 8 bases map to TRBD2. This CDR3 is 15 amino acids long. Germline V gene data show CDR1 as MNHNS and CDR2 as SASEGT. J was trimmed by 3 bases and V by 6 bases; bases with no gene match: 6. DNA of the CDR3: TGTGCCAGCAGCTCGTTCGGGAGGGACACCGGGGAGCTGTTTTTT. It yields the protein CASSSFGRDTGELFF.

This clonotype was detected ten times or more. Its ends do not fully match the called genes, so a read error is possible. The rearrangement joins TRBV6-1 to TRBJ1-1, with 7 bases fitting TRBD1. Germline assignment: CDR1 MNHNS and CDR2 SASEGT. The CDR3 contains 12 residues. The DNA of the CDR3 is TGTGCCAGCACCTACGAGGGGGCTGAGGCTTTCTTT. The encoded protein is CASTYEGAEAFF.

This clonotype was seen more than once but under ten times. The chain carries TRBV24-1 and TRBJ2-1; 8 bases match TRBD1. This CDR3 is 16 amino acids long. Germline CDR1 reads KGHDR; CDR2 reads SFDVKD. Trimming took 2 bases from V and 7 from J; bases not matched to a gene: 9. CDR3 bases: TGTGCCACCAGTGATTCCGGACAGGGAGTGGGGAATGAGCAGTTCTTC. Translating gives CATSDSGQGVGNEQFF.

This clonotype was recorded at least ten times. The genes are TRBV11-2 and TRBJ1-5; 8 bases map to TRBD1. Germline values: CDR1 SGHAT, CDR2 FQNNGV. With 5 bases clipped from V and 2 bases from J, the junction kept 11 bases outside the gene matches. There are 17 residues in the CDR3. CDR3 DNA sequence: TGTGCCAGCAGCCGACAGGGGACATCCACGGGCAATCAGCCCCAGCATTTT. The encoded protein is CASSRQGTSTGNQPQHF.

This clonotype was counted ten times or more. This chain joins TRBV2 and TRBJ2-7; the D call may be TRBD1 or TRBD2 (6 bases each). The germline V and J ends were trimmed by 8 bases and 0 bases, with 14 bases remaining between them. This CDR3 comprises 14 residues. The V gene's germline CDR1 is SNHLY and CDR2 FYNNEI. As DNA, the CDR3 is TGTGCCAGCGACGGGGGCGGGAACTCCTACGAGCAGTACTTC. Translated, it gives CASDGGGNSYEQYF. The whole variable domain, filled in from reference TRBV2 and TRBJ2-7, reads EPEVTQTPSHQVTQMGQEVILRCVPISNHLYFYWYRQILGQKVEFLVSFYNNEISEKSEIFDDQFSVERPDGSNFTLKIRSTKLEDSAMYFCASDGGGNSYEQYFGPGTRLTVT.

In this sample, this clonotype turned up many times. V is TRBV20-1 and J is TRBJ2-5; no definite D call. CDR1 and CDR2 from the germline V gene are DFQATT and SNEGSKA (reference sequence). The CDR3 sequence is 13 residues long. Trimming stripped 3 bases from V and 0 bases from J, with 8 bases between. CDR3 DNA: TGCAGTGCTAGGAAGAAGTACCAAGAGACCCAGTACTTC. It encodes CSARKKYQETQYF.

This clonotype was seen many times. This rearrangement joins TRBV11-2 to TRBJ2-5, with D unresolved. Trimming removed 5 bases at V and 1 base at J, with 14 bases between. The CDR3 has 15 residues. Germline V gene sequence: CDR1 SGHAT, CDR2 FQNNGV. For the CDR3, the DNA is TGTGCCAGCAGCCCCCGCCCACTGGCCCAAGAGACCCAGTACTTC. It specifies CASSPRPLAQETQYF.

This clonotype was found many times. The chain employs TRBV7-3 and TRBJ1-1; TRBD1 matches at 8 bases. Germline CDR1 reads SGHTA; CDR2 reads FQGTGA. With 3 bases clipped from V and 5 bases from J, the junction kept 5 bases outside the gene matches. The CDR3 loop spans 14 amino acids. This CDR3 reads CASSFAGGGTEAFF. The CDR3 coding sequence is TGTGCCAGCAGCTTCGCAGGGGGCGGGACTGAAGCTTTCTTT.

Details on this clonotype: The junction departs from germline at one end; a sequencing error may be responsible. The chain has TRBV6-5 and TRBJ1-5; D not resolved. The CDR3 consists of 12 residues. Germline V gene data show CDR1 as MNHEY and CDR2 as SVGAGI. In nucleotides, the CDR3 is TGTGGCAGCAGTACCCGAAATCAGCCCCAGCATTTT. It encodes CGSSTRNQPQHF.

This clonotype has only a few counts. The chain has TRBV27 and TRBJ1-2, with D possibly being TRBD1 (6 bases). The CDR3 length is 12 residues. Germline assignment: CDR1 MNHEY and CDR2 SMNVEV (reference sequence). Trimming stripped 5 bases from V and 4 bases from J, with 8 bases between. Here the CDR3 reads CASSDRIYGYTF. The CDR3 DNA follows: TGTGCCAGCAGTGACAGGATCTATGGCTACACCTTC.

This clonotype was found many times. The chain links TRBV2 to TRBJ2-5; TRBD1 agrees at 7 bases. The length of the CDR3 is 14 residues. Per the germline V gene, CDR1 is SNHLY and CDR2 is FYNNEI. V was pared by 8 bases and J by 1 base, with 7 bases of the junction left unmatched. The DNA of the CDR3 is TGTGCCAGCGACGACGGACAGGTCCAAGAGACCCAGTACTTC. This codes for CASDDGQVQETQYF.

The gene calls are TRBV6-1 and TRBJ2-3, with D tentatively TRBD2 (6 bases). Trimming removed 6 bases from V and 2 bases from J, with 9 bases in between. The CDR3 is 13 amino acids. Germline assignment: CDR1 MNHNS and CDR2 SASEGT. The CDR3 spells CASSPDYTDTQYF. The DNA of the CDR3 is TGTGCCAGCAGCCCGGACTACACAGATACGCAGTATTTT.

This clonotype showed up many times. The chain links TRBV12-3 or TRBV12-4 to TRBJ1-1; possible D gene TRBD1, 6 bases. This CDR3 has 15 amino acids. V was shortened by 1 base and J by 3 bases, with 12 bases between the two germline ends. CDR3 sequence: CASSLVGGVDTEAFF. CDR3 DNA: TGTGCCAGCAGTTTAGTGGGGGGCGTAGACACTGAAGCTTTCTTT.

V usage is TRBV20-1 and J usage is TRBJ1-1, with 9 bases identical to TRBD1. This CDR3 spans 13 amino acids. After removal of 6 bases from V and 4 bases from J, the junction contained 6 bases not matched to a gene. Germline-derived CDR1 and CDR2 are DFQATT and SNEGSKA (reference sequence). The CDR3 is CSALTGGTTEAFF. The CDR3 DNA sequence: TGCAGTGCGTTGACAGGGGGGACCACTGAAGCTTTCTTT.